The clone carrying this T cell receptor (beta chain) showed up just a few times. The antigen is undetermined. The data belong to a study of vaccination and CD4 T cells after COVID-19. Looking at the study overall: Two mRNA vaccine doses were given, either BNT162b2 or mRNA-1273. The study, taken as a whole, reports: SARS-CoV-2-reactive clonotypes showed a nonsignificant median rise from about 22 to 38. Spike mono-reactivity was shown by 304 of 307 vaccine-specific clones in convalescent patients.

The CDR3 length is 14 residues. The V end was cut by 0 bases, the J end by 6 bases, with 11 bases between. The germline V gene encodes CDR1 LNHDA and CDR2 SQIVND (reference sequence). Regarding treatment: roughly 10-day PBMC culture with coronavirus spike peptide pools or control peptides (ViraFEST assay). Sequence data for DNA of cultured CD4+ T cells were generated by the Oncomine TCR Beta short-read assay. Each CDR3 protein is one row after TCRdb ran MiXCR on the PCR reads. The data show some 13,000 distinct CDR3 sequences, about 25% seen once. Sequences were obtained from CD4+ T cells from blood, cultured in vitro. The J gene is TRBJ1-2, the V gene TRBV19; D ambiguous. The sequence came from a human donor who had recovered from COVID-19. The CDR3 reads CASSIDHEGNGYTF. As DNA, the CDR3 is TGTGCCAGTAGTATAGATCATGAAGGGAATGGCTACACCTTC.